Given below is one T cell receptor (beta chain) in context. The target antigen is unknown. With 4 bases removed from V and 0 bases from J, the gap between germline ends came to 9 bases. CDR1 and CDR2 (germline): SNHLY, FYNNEI. The CDR3 runs 14 residues. The sample belongs to a study of OX40 agonist ivuxolimab in advanced cancers. At the level of the study: Aged about 20 to 80 with a mean of 60 years, they were about 80% male. Study outcomes and limitations: Expanded peripheral T-cell antigen specificity went undetermined. Those patients achieving a partial response at 0.1-3.0 mg/kg showed among the lowest clonal expansion. On average, CD8+ T cells showed a greater number of expanded clones than CD4+.

Sequenced by immunoSEQ multiplex PCR; TCRdb stores in-frame clones only, minus some. Altogether some 74,000 clones are present, approximately 94% being singletons, with the ten largest covering 9.5% to 10%. The chain uses TRBV2 and TRBJ1-1; D remains ambiguous. The sequence was obtained from an adult with an advanced solid tumor such as melanoma, head and neck, liver or kidney cancer. The sample consisted of CD4+ or CD8+ T cells sorted from blood, taken in a trial of the OX40 agonist ivuxolimab. The CDR3 is CASSGMPMNTEAFF. The CDR3 DNA sequence: TGTGCCAGCAGTGGCATGCCCATGAACACTGAAGCTTTCTTT.